A selection of T cell receptor beta chains follows, all from one sample in a study of PD-1 blockade in classical Hodgkin lymphoma. Libraries were prepared by immunoSEQ multiplex PCR; TCRdb keeps only in-frame clonotypes and omits some of them. The sample has about 9,900 clones, approximately 69% seen once. The material was CD8+ T cells from blood, obtained before the fourth cycle of nivolumab. These receptors all stem from a human donor with classical Hodgkin lymphoma. Each CDR3 is given with its conserved first and last residue. The D gene is left open where the match is weak. Clone size appears in some rows only: once, few, many, or a class for an expanded clone.

v_call: TRBV5-6
d_call: TRBD1
j_call: TRBJ2-1
clone_size: few
cdr3_nt: TGTGCCAGCAGTCACCGGGACAGGGAGGTGAATGAGCAGTTCTTC
cdr3_aa: CASSHRDREVNEQFF

v_call: TRBV14
d_call: .
j_call: TRBJ1-2
clone_size: few
cdr3_nt: TGTGCCAGCAGCCCTACTCCAAGGACAGTTGAGGATGGCTACACCTTC
cdr3_aa: CASSPTPRTVEDGYTF

v_call: TRBV9
d_call: .
j_call: TRBJ2-7
clone_size: .
cdr3_nt: TGTGCCAGCAGCGTAGGGCTTAATGGCGACGAGCAGTACTTC
cdr3_aa: CASSVGLNGDEQYF

v_call: TRBV6-5
d_call: TRBD2
j_call: TRBJ2-7
clone_size: .
cdr3_nt: TGTGCCAGCAGTTACTCGGCTAGCGGGAGTTACGAGCAGTACTTC
cdr3_aa: CASSYSASGSYEQYF

v_call: TRBV2
d_call: TRBD2
j_call: TRBJ2-1
clone_size: few
cdr3_nt: TGTGCCAACCCGGAGCGGGAGGGCCTGAATGAGCAGTTCTTC
cdr3_aa: CANPEREGLNEQFF

v_call: TRBV18
d_call: .
j_call: TRBJ1-3
clone_size: .
cdr3_nt: TGTGCCAGCTCACTTAGGACCCTTTCTGGAAACACCATATATTTT
cdr3_aa: CASSLRTLSGNTIYF

v_call: TRBV13
d_call: TRBD1
j_call: TRBJ1-4
clone_size: .
cdr3_nt: TGTGCCAGCAGCCAGGGGGCGAGGCATGAAAAACTGTTTTTT
cdr3_aa: CASSQGARHEKLFF

v_call: TRBV19
d_call: TRBD1
j_call: TRBJ2-7
clone_size: once
cdr3_nt: TGTGCCAGTAGTCCGGGACAGGGGGGCATCTCCTACGAGCAGTACTTC
cdr3_aa: CASSPGQGGISYEQYF

v_call: TRBV6-1
d_call: .
j_call: TRBJ2-5
clone_size: once
cdr3_nt: TGTGCCAGCAGTGACGTCGGATTCCAAGAGACCCAGTACTTC
cdr3_aa: CASSDVGFQETQYF

v_call: TRBV6-6
d_call: .
j_call: TRBJ2-7
clone_size: .
cdr3_nt: TGTGCCAGCAGTTACGGAGGGGTGGACGAGCAGTACTTC
cdr3_aa: CASSYGGVDEQYF

v_call: TRBV11-2
d_call: .
j_call: TRBJ2-7
clone_size: .
cdr3_nt: TGTGCCACGGGGGACTTCGAGCAGTACTTC
cdr3_aa: CATGDFEQYF

v_call: TRBV27
d_call: TRBD1
j_call: TRBJ1-6
clone_size: .
cdr3_nt: TGTGCCAGCAGCGCGGAGACCGGGACAGGGGGCCGATCACCCCTCCACTTT
cdr3_aa: CASSAETGTGGRSPLHF

v_call: TRBV7-8
d_call: TRBD1
j_call: TRBJ1-1
clone_size: .
cdr3_nt: TGTGCCAGCAGCTCACTACAGGGGGCGGGCACTGAAGCTTTCTTT
cdr3_aa: CASSSLQGAGTEAFF

v_call: TRBV4-1
d_call: TRBD1
j_call: TRBJ1-2
clone_size: .
cdr3_nt: TGCGCCAGCAGCCAAGAGACAGGGGTTGACTATGGCTACACCTTC
cdr3_aa: CASSQETGVDYGYTF

v_call: TRBV7-8
d_call: TRBD2
j_call: TRBJ2-7
clone_size: once
cdr3_nt: TGTGCCAGCACAAAGACGGCGGGAGGGGCAACCTACGAGCAGTACTTC
cdr3_aa: CASTKTAGGATYEQYF

v_call: TRBV7-9
d_call: TRBD2
j_call: TRBJ2-1
clone_size: .
cdr3_nt: TGTGCCAGCAGGGCAGCGGGAGTATATGGTGAGCAGTTCTTC
cdr3_aa: CASRAAGVYGEQFF

v_call: TRBV7-8
d_call: .
j_call: TRBJ1-1
clone_size: .
cdr3_nt: TGTGCCAGCAGCGCCACAGGGAAAACTGAAGCTTTCTTT
cdr3_aa: CASSATGKTEAFF

v_call: TRBV11-2
d_call: TRBD2
j_call: TRBJ2-1
clone_size: .
cdr3_nt: TGTGCCAGCATCTCTAGCGGATTCTACAATGAGCAGTTCTTC
cdr3_aa: CASISSGFYNEQFF

v_call: TRBV19
d_call: TRBD2
j_call: TRBJ2-2
clone_size: .
cdr3_nt: TGTGCCTCTAGCGGGATCTTGGACACCGGGGAGCTGTTTTTT
cdr3_aa: CASSGILDTGELFF

v_call: TRBV7-9
d_call: .
j_call: TRBJ1-3
clone_size: .
cdr3_nt: TGTGCCAGCAGCCGATCGACACGCTCTGGAAACACCATATATTTT
cdr3_aa: CASSRSTRSGNTIYF

v_call: TRBV7-3
d_call: .
j_call: TRBJ2-4
clone_size: .
cdr3_nt: TGTGCCAGCAGCTTAGGACACGAGGTGCAGTACTTC
cdr3_aa: CASSLGHEVQYF

v_call: TRBV21-1
d_call: .
j_call: TRBJ1-6
clone_size: once
cdr3_nt: TGTGCCAGCAGCCCCAGGGGCAGGGCGTATAATTCACCCCTCCACTTT
cdr3_aa: CASSPRGRAYNSPLHF

v_call: TRBV9
d_call: TRBD1
j_call: TRBJ2-3
clone_size: once
cdr3_nt: TGTGCCAGCAGCGCCGCCGGGACAGGGGCTGATACGCAGTATTTT
cdr3_aa: CASSAAGTGADTQYF

v_call: TRBV29-1
d_call: .
j_call: TRBJ1-2
clone_size: .
cdr3_nt: TGCAGCGTTGAGGGACCTGGGGCCCAGGGGTATGGCTACACCTTC
cdr3_aa: CSVEGPGAQGYGYTF

v_call: TRBV28
d_call: .
j_call: TRBJ2-7
clone_size: .
cdr3_nt: TGTGCCAGCAGGGTTCGGGGGGCCTCCGCCTACGAGCAGTACTTC
cdr3_aa: CASRVRGASAYEQYF

v_call: TRBV29-1
d_call: .
j_call: TRBJ1-2
clone_size: .
cdr3_nt: TGCAGCGTTGTTTGGGGTACCTATGGCTACACCTTC
cdr3_aa: CSVVWGTYGYTF

v_call: TRBV18
d_call: .
j_call: TRBJ1-2
clone_size: .
cdr3_nt: TGTGCCAGCTCAAGTTCCGGGACAAGGGAAATTTTCTATGGCTACACCTTC
cdr3_aa: CASSSSGTREIFYGYTF

v_call: TRBV27
d_call: TRBD2
j_call: TRBJ2-7
clone_size: .
cdr3_nt: TGTGCCAGCGGGGGACTAGCGCATGACGAGCAGTACTTC
cdr3_aa: CASGGLAHDEQYF

v_call: TRBV6-5
d_call: .
j_call: TRBJ2-7
clone_size: .
cdr3_nt: TGTGCCAGCAGTTACGCCGGGACAAACTCCTACGAGCAGTACTTC
cdr3_aa: CASSYAGTNSYEQYF

v_call: TRBV5-1
d_call: TRBD1
j_call: TRBJ2-7
clone_size: .
cdr3_nt: TGCGCCAGCAGCTTGCCGACAGGGGGTTACGAGCAGTACTTC
cdr3_aa: CASSLPTGGYEQYF

v_call: TRBV5-1
d_call: .
j_call: TRBJ2-2
clone_size: .
cdr3_nt: TGCGCCAGCAGCAGTGCCCCCCTGAGGGGGTCGAACACCGGGGAGCTGTTTTTT
cdr3_aa: CASSSAPLRGSNTGELFF

v_call: TRBV7-5
d_call: .
j_call: TRBJ2-3
clone_size: .
cdr3_nt: TGTGTCAGAAGCCAGGTGGGGCCACGGACAGATACGCAGTATTTT
cdr3_aa: CVRSQVGPRTDTQYF

v_call: TRBV10-2
d_call: TRBD1
j_call: TRBJ2-2
clone_size: .
cdr3_nt: TGCGCCAGCCTTTCTGGAACAGGGGGATCCGGGGAGCTGTTTTTT
cdr3_aa: CASLSGTGGSGELFF

v_call: TRBV29-1
d_call: TRBD2
j_call: TRBJ2-7
clone_size: .
cdr3_nt: TGCTGGGGGAGGGTAGCGGGAGTCCCCCCCTCCTACGAGCAGTACTTC
cdr3_aa: CWGRVAGVPPSYEQYF

v_call: TRBV18
d_call: .
j_call: TRBJ1-2
clone_size: .
cdr3_nt: TGTGCCAGCTCACCGGGAGGCCTCTATGGCTACACCTTC
cdr3_aa: CASSPGGLYGYTF

v_call: TRBV30
d_call: .
j_call: TRBJ2-7
clone_size: .
cdr3_nt: TGTGCCTGGAGGAGTCAGGTGAGGGCCGCCTACGAGCAGTACTTC
cdr3_aa: CAWRSQVRAAYEQYF

v_call: TRBV5-6
d_call: TRBD1
j_call: TRBJ1-1
clone_size: .
cdr3_nt: TGTGCCAGCAGCTTGGTGGGGACAGACTCGAACACTGAAGCTTTCTTT
cdr3_aa: CASSLVGTDSNTEAFF

v_call: TRBV9
d_call: .
j_call: TRBJ2-5
clone_size: .
cdr3_nt: TGTGCCAGCAGCGGAGAAGTAAGGGGTGCAGAAGAGACCCAGTACTTC
cdr3_aa: CASSGEVRGAEETQYF

v_call: TRBV9
d_call: .
j_call: TRBJ2-1
clone_size: once
cdr3_nt: TGTGCCAGCAGCGTGGGCGCTTCGGGGATGAATGAGCAGTTCTTC
cdr3_aa: CASSVGASGMNEQFF

v_call: TRBV5-8
d_call: .
j_call: TRBJ1-2
clone_size: .
cdr3_nt: TGTGCCAGCAGCTTCGCGGGGTGGGCTAACTATGGCTACACCTTC
cdr3_aa: CASSFAGWANYGYTF

v_call: TRBV28
d_call: .
j_call: TRBJ2-2
clone_size: .
cdr3_nt: TGTGCCAGCAGTTCCCCCCTGACAGGTATCACCGGGGAGCTGTTTTTT
cdr3_aa: CASSSPLTGITGELFF

v_call: TRBV6-5
d_call: TRBD1
j_call: TRBJ1-1
clone_size: .
cdr3_nt: TGTGCCAGCAGTTTCGACAGGGGTTTCACTGAAGCTTTCTTT
cdr3_aa: CASSFDRGFTEAFF

v_call: TRBV7-2
d_call: TRBD1
j_call: TRBJ2-7
clone_size: .
cdr3_nt: TGTGCCAGCAGACCAACCCCCGGGACAGGGGACTACGAGCAGTACTTC
cdr3_aa: CASRPTPGTGDYEQYF

v_call: TRBV2
d_call: .
j_call: TRBJ2-2
clone_size: .
cdr3_nt: TGTGCCAGCAAGGTGAACACCGGGGAGCTGTTTTTT
cdr3_aa: CASKVNTGELFF

v_call: TRBV6-6
d_call: .
j_call: TRBJ2-3
clone_size: few
cdr3_nt: TGTGCCAGCAGCCTCTTTGGGGGGGCCGCAGATACGCAGTATTTT
cdr3_aa: CASSLFGGAADTQYF

v_call: TRBV27
d_call: .
j_call: TRBJ2-7
clone_size: .
cdr3_nt: TGTGCCAGCAGTTCGGGAGTGAGAACCTACGAGCAGTACTTC
cdr3_aa: CASSSGVRTYEQYF